These 22 T cell receptor beta chains share one sample of origin, sequenced in a study of sequential checkpoint blockade in melanoma. Libraries were prepared by immunoSEQ multiplex PCR; TCRdb keeps only in-frame clonotypes and omits some of them. The sample includes fewer than 45,000 clones, around 86% of them seen just once. Treatment reported: randomized to nivolumab then ipilimumab (arm A) or the reverse (arm B). The source was CD8+ T cells sorted from blood (inferred from file names), collected from a patient given nivolumab and ipilimumab in sequence. These receptor sequences come from a human donor with melanoma.

The chain uses TRBV9 and TRBJ1-5; 7 bases line up with TRBD1. Germline V gene lookup returns CDR1 SGDLS and CDR2 YYNGEE. The CDR3 has 17 amino acids. J gave up 6 bases and V 5 bases, and 17 bases lay outside the gene matches. CDR3 DNA sequence: TGTGCCAGCAGTGCTCCCGACGACAGGGAAGCGAGTCAGCCCCAGCATTTT. Its translation is CASSAPDDREASQPQHF.

The rearrangement joins TRBV5-1 to TRBJ2-2; TRBD2 matches at 16 bases. The CDR3 consists of 18 residues. Germline loops: CDR1 SGHRS, CDR2 YFSETQ. J was trimmed by 6 bases and V by 4 bases; bases with no gene match: 9. The CDR3 nucleotides read TGCGCCAGCAGCGGGGGACTAGCGGGAGGGGAAAGGCCCGGGGAGCTGTTTTTT. Encoded protein: CASSGGLAGGERPGELFF.

The chain's CDR3 is CASSTLGLLGTEAFF. Written as DNA, the CDR3 is TGTGCCAGCAGTACATTGGGGCTACTGGGGACTGAAGCTTTCTTT. V is TRBV27 and J is TRBJ1-1; a possible D gene is TRBD1 (5 bases). The V end was cut by 5 bases, the J end by 5 bases, with 18 bases between. Germline CDR1 MNHEY, CDR2 SMNVEV (reference sequence). This CDR3 spans 15 amino acids.

This sequence joins TRBV6-5 and TRBJ2-2; D is ambiguous. Trimming took 5 bases from V and 7 from J, leaving 14 bases between them. CDR1 and CDR2 from the germline V gene are MNHEY and SVGAGI. This CDR3 is built from 14 residues. CDR3 DNA: TGTGCCAGCAGTCTAGATTGGCTCAACGGGGAGCTGTTTTTT. Amino acids: CASSLDWLNGELFF.

The rearrangement uses TRBV27 and TRBJ2-7; TRBD1 matches 8 bases. The CDR3 length is 13 residues. Germline V CDR1 and CDR2: MNHEY, SMNVEV (reference sequence). V shed 3 bases and J 7 bases; nucleotides not matched to a gene: 5. The CDR3 sequence is CASSFGQGMEQYF. CDR3 nucleotides: TGTGCCAGCAGTTTCGGACAGGGAATGGAGCAGTACTTC.

V gene TRBV27 combines with J gene TRBJ2-7; 9 positions agree with TRBD1. Germline V gives CDR1 MNHEY, CDR2 SMNVEV (reference sequence). This CDR3 comprises 15 residues. With 2 bases clipped from V and 4 bases from J, the junction kept 6 bases outside the gene matches. For the CDR3, the DNA is TGTGCCAGCAGTTTAATGGGGACAGGGTTGTACGAGCAGTACGTC. Translated: CASSLMGTGLYEQYV.

The gene calls are TRBV11-3 and TRBJ2-7; tentatively, D is TRBD2 (6 bases). The germline V and J ends were trimmed by 4 bases and 3 bases, with 10 bases remaining between them. The CDR3 length is 13 residues. Germline loops: CDR1 SGHNT, CDR2 YENEEA. This chain's CDR3 is CASSYRDFYEQYV. Here the CDR3 DNA reads TGTGCCAGCAGCTACCGGGACTTCTACGAGCAGTACGTC.

This chain's CDR3 is CASSVLAGTGMGELFF. For the CDR3, the DNA is TGTGCCAGCAGCGTCCTCGCTGGGACAGGGATGGGGGAGCTGTTTTTT. The V call is TRBV9, the J call TRBJ2-2, with 9 bases matching TRBD1. This CDR3 spans 16 amino acids. From germline, CDR1 is SGDLS and CDR2 YYNGEE. V dropped 2 bases and J dropped 8; count of bases not matched to a gene: 10.

This sequence joins TRBV2 and TRBJ2-1, with a tentative D call TRBD2 (5 bases). The V gene lost 0 bases and the J gene lost 4 bases, with 16 bases spanning the gap. Per the germline V gene, CDR1 is SNHLY and CDR2 is FYNNEI. This CDR3 has 17 amino acids. The CDR3 region is CASSEALTGSAYNEQFF. As DNA, the CDR3 is TGTGCCAGCAGTGAAGCACTTACGGGAAGCGCATACAATGAGCAGTTCTTC. Full variable domain (missing parts from reference TRBV2 and TRBJ2-1): EPEVTQTPSHQVTQMGQEVILRCVPISNHLYFYWYRQILGQKVEFLVSFYNNEISEKSEIFDDQFSVERPDGSNFTLKIRSTKLEDSAMYFCASSEALTGSAYNEQFFGPGTRLTVL.

The chain joins TRBV27 to TRBJ2-1; D might be TRBD2 (5 bases). Deletions cut 6 bases from V and 3 bases from J, with 15 bases between. The CDR3 runs 15 residues. Germline-derived CDR1 and CDR2 are MNHEY and SMNVEV (reference sequence). The CDR3 loop reads CASSLGGRVYNEQFF. DNA of the CDR3: TGTGCCAGCAGCTTAGGAGGCAGAGTCTACAATGAGCAGTTCTTC.

This chain links TRBV13 with TRBJ2-1, with unresolved D. Germline assignment: CDR1 PRHDT and CDR2 FYEKMQ (reference sequence). Trimming removed 6 bases at V and 6 bases at J, with 15 bases between. The CDR3 has 14 amino acids. CDR3 region: CASSSRLHPNEQFF. For the CDR3, the DNA is TGTGCCAGCAGTAGCCGATTACATCCCAATGAGCAGTTCTTC.

V and J are TRBV9 and TRBJ2-7; D may be TRBD2 (6 bases). This CDR3 region has 14 residues. Trimming took off 0 bases at V and 2 bases at J, with 9 bases between the two ends. Germline V gives CDR1 SGDLS, CDR2 YYNGEE. DNA of the CDR3: TGTGCCAGCAGCGTAGGGGGACTTACCTACGAGCAGTACTTC. As protein: CASSVGGLTYEQYF.

The chain joins TRBV5-6 to TRBJ1-2; a weak D match, TRBD1 (6 bases). In germline, CDR1 is SGHDT, CDR2 YYEEEE. V lost 7 bases to trimming and J lost 8 bases, with 21 bases between them. CDR3 length equals 14 residues. As DNA, the CDR3 is TGTGCCAGCTCATTCGGGGCTAACAGGGAAGGCTACACCTTC. Protein product: CASSFGANREGYTF. Looking up the rest from reference TRBV5-6 and TRBJ1-2 gives the full variable domain: DAGVTQSPTHLIKTRGQQVTLRCSPKSGHDTVSWYQQALGQGPQFIFQYYEEEERQRGNFPDRFSGHQFPNYSSELNVNALLLGDSALYLCASSFGANREGYTFGSGTRLTVV.

V and J are TRBV6-5 and TRBJ2-1; D remains unclear. V lost 4 bases to trimming and J lost 4 bases, with 5 bases between them. The CDR3 has 12 residues. Germline CDR1 and CDR2: MNHEY and SVGAGI. The CDR3 sequence: CASSSFYNEQFF. Here the CDR3 DNA reads TGTGCCAGCAGTTCCTTTTACAATGAGCAGTTCTTC.

The chain joins TRBV19 to TRBJ2-3; D unresolved. The length of the CDR3 is 16 residues. Per the germline V gene, CDR1 is LNHDA and CDR2 is SQIVND (reference sequence). Trimming took off 4 bases at V and 2 bases at J, with 16 bases between the two ends. CDR3 loop: CASSNPRGGTTDTQYF. Written as DNA, the CDR3 is TGTGCCAGTAGTAACCCCAGAGGCGGAACCACAGATACGCAGTATTTT.

The J gene is TRBJ1-2, the V gene TRBV5-4, with a tentative D call TRBD1 (6 bases). There are 15 residues in the CDR3. Germline V gives CDR1 SGHNT, CDR2 YYREEE (reference sequence). The V and J ends lost 3 bases and 0 bases respectively, with 12 bases between them. CDR3 DNA sequence: TGTGCCAGCAGCTCGGCAGGGGCCTCTAACTATGGCTACACCTTC. It encodes CASSSAGASNYGYTF.

The DNA of the CDR3 is TGTGCCAGCAGCACTGGGCAGATCAATCAGCCCCAGCATTTT. Translated: CASSTGQINQPQHF. The chain carries TRBV5-5 and TRBJ1-5; unclear D gene. Deletions cut 4 bases from V and 3 bases from J, with 11 bases between. CDR1 is SGHKS, CDR2 YYEKEE, per germline (reference sequence). CDR3 length: 14 amino acids. Together with reference TRBV5-5 and TRBJ1-5, the CDR3 gives the full variable domain: DAGVTQSPTHLIKTRGQQVTLRCSPISGHKSVSWYQQVLGQGPQFIFQYYEKEERGRGNFPDRFSARQFPNYSSELNVNALLLGDSALYLCASSTGQINQPQHFGDGTRLSIL.

The genes are TRBV11-3 and TRBJ2-5; D remains unclear. The CDR3 extends over 15 amino acids. The germline CDR1 and CDR2 sequences are SGHNT and YENEEA. V gave up 0 bases and J gave up 5 bases, with 13 bases separating them. The CDR3 loop is CASSLDLQSGETQYF. The CDR3 DNA follows: TGTGCCAGCAGCTTAGATCTTCAGTCCGGGGAGACCCAGTACTTC.

DNA for the CDR3: TGTGCCAGCAGGGACTTTAGTGAGGAGCAGTACTTC. This codes for CASRDFSEEQYF. The chain employs TRBV28 and TRBJ2-7, with D tentatively TRBD2 (5 bases). The CDR3 covers 12 residues. Trimming cost V 6 bases and J 7 bases, with 13 bases left between them. Germline V gives CDR1 MDHEN, CDR2 SYDVKM.

The chain links TRBV7-9 to TRBJ2-7; the D gene is possibly TRBD1 (6 bases). V lost 5 bases to trimming and J lost 5 bases, with 13 bases between them. Germline V gene data show CDR1 as SEHNR and CDR2 as FQNEAQ (reference sequence). This CDR3 region has 13 residues. Here the CDR3 reads CASSGQFFDEQYF. As DNA, the CDR3 is TGTGCCAGCAGCGGACAGTTTTTCGACGAGCAGTACTTC.

The V call is TRBV4-1, the J call TRBJ1-6, with 8 bases lining up with TRBD1. CDR1 is MGHRA, CDR2 YSYEKL, per germline. The V and J ends lost 4 bases and 8 bases, in that order; junction bases with no gene match: 7. There are 15 residues in the CDR3. The CDR3 loop reads CASSLRQTGDSPLHF. The CDR3 nucleotides are TGCGCCAGCAGCCTGCGACAGACAGGGGATTCACCCCTCCACTTT.

The chain employs TRBV6-5 and TRBJ2-7; 9 bases map to TRBD1. This CDR3 has 14 residues. Germline assignment: CDR1 MNHEY and CDR2 SVGAGI. Losses at the gene ends were 5 bases for V and 2 bases for J; bases not matched to a gene: 4. The CDR3 DNA reads TGTGCCAGCAGTAGGGACAGGGACCCCTACGAGCAGTACTTC. Protein product: CASSRDRDPYEQYF.